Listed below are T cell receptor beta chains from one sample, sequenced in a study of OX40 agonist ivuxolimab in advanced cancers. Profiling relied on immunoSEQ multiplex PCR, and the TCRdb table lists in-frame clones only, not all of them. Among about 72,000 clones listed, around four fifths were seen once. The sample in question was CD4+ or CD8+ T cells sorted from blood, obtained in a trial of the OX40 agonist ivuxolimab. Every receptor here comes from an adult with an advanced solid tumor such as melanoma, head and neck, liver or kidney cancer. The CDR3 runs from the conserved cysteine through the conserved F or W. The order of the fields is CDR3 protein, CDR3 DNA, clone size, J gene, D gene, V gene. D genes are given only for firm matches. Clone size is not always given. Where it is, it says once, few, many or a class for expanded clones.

CDR3aa: CASSLGDSLWGTQYF
CDR3nt: TGCGCCAGCAGCTTGGGGGACAGTTTATGGGGTACGCAGTATTTT
abundance: once
j_gene: TRBJ2-3
d_gene: TRBD1
v_gene: TRBV5-1

CDR3aa: CASRSSGTVNEQFF
CDR3nt: TGTGCCAGCAGGAGTAGCGGGACTGTAAATGAGCAGTTCTTC
abundance: -
j_gene: TRBJ2-1
d_gene: TRBD2
v_gene: TRBV6-1

CDR3aa: CASSVFGNEQFF
CDR3nt: TGTGCCAGCAGCGTATTTGGCAATGAGCAGTTCTTC
abundance: -
j_gene: TRBJ2-1
d_gene: -
v_gene: TRBV9

CDR3aa: CSVRQGHNNEQFF
CDR3nt: TGCAGCGTTCGACAGGGTCACAACAATGAGCAGTTCTTC
abundance: -
j_gene: TRBJ2-1
d_gene: TRBD1
v_gene: TRBV29-1

CDR3aa: CAWSVGIGTTDTQYF
CDR3nt: TGTGCCTGGAGTGTAGGTATCGGGACAACGGATACGCAGTATTTT
abundance: -
j_gene: TRBJ2-3
d_gene: -
v_gene: TRBV30

CDR3aa: CSVAGTSQETQYF
CDR3nt: TGCAGCGTTGCCGGGACTTCCCAAGAGACCCAGTACTTC
abundance: -
j_gene: TRBJ2-5
d_gene: -
v_gene: TRBV29-1

CDR3aa: CASSLGASGWPTYEQYF
CDR3nt: TGTGCCAGCAGCTTAGGGGCTAGCGGGTGGCCAACCTACGAGCAGTACTTC
abundance: once
j_gene: TRBJ2-7
d_gene: TRBD2
v_gene: TRBV7-2

CDR3aa: CASTPGGQGARYEQYF
CDR3nt: TGTGCCAGTACCCCGGGAGGACAGGGGGCGCGGTACGAGCAGTACTTC
abundance: once
j_gene: TRBJ2-7
d_gene: TRBD1
v_gene: TRBV19

CDR3aa: CASSLGPGLDDEQFF
CDR3nt: TGTGCCAGCAGCTTAGGCCCCGGGCTGGACGACGAGCAGTTCTTC
abundance: -
j_gene: TRBJ2-1
d_gene: -
v_gene: TRBV7-2

CDR3aa: CASSPAAGGYEQYF
CDR3nt: TGTGCCAGCAGCCCCGCGGCGGGGGGGTACGAGCAGTACTTC
abundance: -
j_gene: TRBJ2-7
d_gene: TRBD2
v_gene: TRBV4-2